Below are 26 T cell receptor beta chains sequenced from a single sample in a study of control samples from healthy donors and cancer patients. The method was immunoSEQ multiplex PCR; TCRdb's version includes in-frame clones alone and lacks a portion of them. The sample lists about 130,000 clones; 80% to 95% were seen once. Material for sequencing was blood. The receptors were sampled from a woman in her 50s in good health.

The J gene is TRBJ1-1, the V gene TRBV5-1; D is uncertain. V dropped 0 bases and J dropped 0 bases, with 3 bases sitting between them. CDR3 length: 13 residues. In germline, CDR1 is SGHRS, CDR2 YFSETQ. CDR3 sequence reads: CASSLGVNTEAFF. The CDR3 DNA sequence: TGCGCCAGCAGCTTGGGCGTGAACACTGAAGCTTTCTTT.

V gene TRBV18 combines with J gene TRBJ2-3; tentatively, D is TRBD2 (6 bases). V shed 3 bases and J shed 0 bases, with 13 bases lying between them. Germline CDR1 reads KGHSH; CDR2 reads LQKENI. This CDR3 spans 16 amino acids. The CDR3 sequence: CASSPRREFSTDTQYF. The CDR3 DNA sequence: TGTGCCAGCTCACCTAGACGGGAGTTTAGCACAGATACGCAGTATTTT.

This chain uses TRBV18 with TRBJ1-4, with TRBD1 as a possible D gene (5 bases). The germline V gene has CDR1 KGHSH and CDR2 LQKENI. This CDR3 spans 15 amino acids. The V end lost 6 bases, the J end lost 6 bases, and 17 bases lay between the germline ends. The CDR3 spells CASSQELGVDEKLFF. The CDR3 coding sequence is TGTGCCAGCTCCCAAGAATTGGGGGTTGATGAAAAACTGTTTTTT.

V is TRBV4-1 and J is TRBJ2-2; 10 bases map to TRBD2. V was pared by 4 bases and J by 8 bases, with 16 bases of the junction left unmatched. Germline V gives CDR1 MGHRA, CDR2 YSYEKL. The CDR3 length is 18 residues. CDR3 sequence: CASSPGPVAGGSGGELFF. CDR3 DNA: TGCGCCAGCAGCCCCGGCCCGGTAGCGGGGGGCTCTGGGGGGGAGCTGTTTTTT.

This chain uses TRBV29-1 with TRBJ2-3, with TRBD2 matching 9 bases. The CDR3 length is 17 residues. From germline, CDR1 is SQVTM and CDR2 ANQGSEA. V shed 2 bases and J 0 bases; nucleotides not matched to a gene: 9. CDR3 sequence reads: CSVELGGRALSTDTQYF. In DNA form, the CDR3 reads TGCAGCGTTGAACTTGGCGGGAGGGCCTTAAGCACAGATACGCAGTATTTT.

The chain employs TRBV30 and TRBJ1-4, with 9 nucleotides matching TRBD1. Germline trimming cut 4 bases from V and 7 bases from J; bases unmatched to any gene: 7. The CDR3 consists of 14 residues. CDR1 is GTSNPN, CDR2 SVGIG, per germline (reference sequence). The CDR3 coding sequence is TGTGCCTGGAATAGGGGACAGGGCGGTGAAAAACTGTTTTTT. Translated: CAWNRGQGGEKLFF.

The rearrangement uses TRBV28 and TRBJ2-1; a weak D match, TRBD2 (5 bases). The V end lost 6 bases, the J end lost 0 bases, and 15 bases lay between the germline ends. The CDR3 is 16 amino acids. Germline CDR1 and CDR2: MDHEN and SYDVKM. The CDR3 nucleotides are TGTGCCAGCAGCCTAACTGCCAGCGGCTCCTACAATGAGCAGTTCTTC. Translated: CASSLTASGSYNEQFF.

This chain uses TRBV27 with TRBJ2-2; D is ambiguous. The V end lost 6 bases, the J end lost 3 bases, and 11 bases lay between the germline ends. CDR1 is MNHEY and CDR2 is SMNVEV in the germline V gene (reference sequence). The CDR3 runs 14 residues. The CDR3 loop reads CASSRQRDTGELFF. The CDR3 region has the DNA TGTGCCAGCAGCCGACAAAGGGACACCGGGGAGCTGTTTTTT.

The chain carries TRBV6-6 and TRBJ2-4; D possibly corresponds to TRBD2 (6 bases). Germline CDR1 reads MNHNY; CDR2 reads SVGAGI (reference sequence). There are 15 residues in the CDR3. V was clipped by 3 bases and J by 3 bases, with 12 bases between them. CDR3 sequence (DNA): TGTGCCAGCAGTTATCAATCGGAGGGCAAAAACATTCAGTACTTC. The encoded protein is CASSYQSEGKNIQYF.

This clone was recorded once. This rearrangement joins TRBV11-2 to TRBJ2-7, with D maybe TRBD2 (6 bases). The V gene lost 5 bases and the J gene lost 11 bases, with 25 bases spanning the gap. Germline CDR1 and CDR2: SGHAT and FQNNGV. The CDR3 covers 15 residues. The CDR3 here is CASSPRGASAIGEYF. CDR3 DNA: TGTGCCAGCAGCCCCCGCGGTGCTAGCGCGATAGGCGAGTACTTC. Full variable domain (outside the CDR3, taken from reference TRBV11-2 and TRBJ2-7): EAGVAQSPRYKIIEKRQSVAFWCNPISGHATLYWYQQILGQGPKLLIQFQNNGVVDDSQLPKDRFSAERLKGVDSTLKIQPAKLEDSAVYLCASSPRGASAIGEYFGPGTRLTVT.

The CDR3 is CASSRYRGVAQETQYF. For the CDR3, the DNA is TGTGCCAGCAGTCGATACAGGGGAGTGGCCCAAGAGACCCAGTACTTC. The chain uses TRBV27 and TRBJ2-5; 7 bases are a match to TRBD1. In germline, CDR1 is MNHEY, CDR2 SMNVEV (reference sequence). The CDR3 totals 16 residues. V shed 5 bases and J 1 base; nucleotides not matched to a gene: 10.

The rearrangement uses TRBV28 and TRBJ2-7; a weak D match, TRBD1 (5 bases). Germline CDR1 MDHEN, CDR2 SYDVKM. The germline V and J ends were trimmed by 5 bases and 0 bases, with 5 bases remaining between them. There are 12 residues in the CDR3. The CDR3 DNA follows: TGTGCCAGCAGTCAGGGCTCCTACGAGCAGTACTTC. The encoded protein is CASSQGSYEQYF.

V usage is TRBV5-8 and J usage is TRBJ2-1; 9 nucleotides match TRBD2. This CDR3 has 15 residues. CDR1 is SGHTS and CDR2 is YDEGEE in the germline V gene. The V and J ends lost 4 bases and 4 bases, in that order; junction bases with no gene match: 6. In DNA form, the CDR3 reads TGTGCCAGCAGCGACGGACTAGCGACATACAATGAGCAGTTCTTC. This encodes CASSDGLATYNEQFF.

The chain recombines TRBV6-1 with TRBJ2-6, with 9 bases identical to TRBD1. This CDR3 region has 16 residues. Trimming removed 2 bases from V and 2 bases from J; junction bases left unmatched: 1. The V gene's germline CDR1 is MNHNS and CDR2 SASEGT. The CDR3 nucleotides are TGTGCCAGCAGTGAAAGGACAGGGGCTGGGGCCAACGTCCTGACTTTC. It specifies CASSERTGAGANVLTF.

V gene TRBV10-3 combines with J gene TRBJ1-6, with 10 nucleotides matching TRBD1. CDR1 and CDR2 from the germline V gene are ENHRY and SYGVKD. The CDR3 runs 13 residues. Trimming cost V 8 bases and J 8 bases; bases outside gene matches: 3. CDR3 residues: CAIGTGVYSPLHF. In DNA form, the CDR3 reads TGTGCCATCGGGACAGGGGTCTATTCACCCCTCCACTTT.

V usage is TRBV6-5 and J usage is TRBJ2-7; D is possibly TRBD1 (5 bases). The CDR3 is made up of 14 amino acids. Trimming shortened V by 0 bases and J by 3 bases, and 9 bases separated the two germline ends. In germline, CDR1 is MNHEY, CDR2 SVGAGI. The CDR3 DNA reads TGTGCCAGCAGTTACTCGGGCAGGGTCTACGAGCAGTACTTC. Residues: CASSYSGRVYEQYF.

The CDR3 DNA reads as TGTGCCAGCAGCCAAGTGACAGGGGGCTCCTATAATTCACCCCTCCACTTT. Residues: CASSQVTGGSYNSPLHF. The J gene is TRBJ1-6, the V gene TRBV3-1 (or the pseudogene TRBV3-2), with 9 bases that match TRBD1. Germline V gene sequence: CDR1 LGHDT, CDR2 YNNKEL (reference sequence). V was clipped by 1 base and J by 0 bases; unmatched bases: 1. The CDR3 consists of 17 residues.

The gene calls are TRBV27 and TRBJ1-2, with D hard to call. The CDR3 covers 14 residues. Trimming left V 1 base short and J 8 bases short, with 14 bases between. Germline V gives CDR1 MNHEY, CDR2 SMNVEV (reference sequence). Here the CDR3 DNA reads TGTGCCAGCAGTTTATGGGGAGCAGGTTACGGCTACACCTTC. Its protein product is CASSLWGAGYGYTF.

This clone was seen a single time. The chain uses TRBV28 and TRBJ1-2, with 7 bases lining up with TRBD1. J lost 3 bases, V lost 6 bases, and 13 bases had no gene match. The CDR3 contains 16 residues. Germline values: CDR1 MDHEN, CDR2 SYDVKM. In nucleotides, the CDR3 is TGTGCCAGCAGCGGAATCGGGACAGAGTTTTACTATGGCTACACCTTC. This gives the protein CASSGIGTEFYYGYTF.

V is TRBV24-1 and J is TRBJ1-5; the D gene is possibly TRBD1 (5 bases). Germline V gene sequence: CDR1 KGHDR, CDR2 SFDVKD. Trimming shortened V by 6 bases and J by 0 bases, and 11 bases separated the two germline ends. CDR3 length: 15 amino acids. CDR3 region: CATSSGGVSNQPQHF. Written as DNA, the CDR3 is TGTGCCACCAGTTCGGGGGGAGTTAGCAATCAGCCCCAGCATTTT.

This clone was observed a single time. For the CDR3, the DNA is TGTGCCAGCAAGACAGGGATATTGAACACTGAAGCTTTCTTT. It is translated as CASKTGILNTEAFF. The V gene is TRBV7-2, the J gene TRBJ1-1; 7 bases fit TRBD1. This CDR3 is built from 14 residues. Germline CDR1 reads SGHTA; CDR2 reads FQGNSA. Unmatched junction bases numbered 5, after V lost 7 bases and J lost 0 bases.

This chain joins TRBV14 and TRBJ1-2; the D gene is possibly TRBD1 (5 bases). The germline V and J ends were trimmed by 0 bases and 8 bases, with 10 bases remaining between them. The CDR3 consists of 13 residues. Germline values: CDR1 SGHDN, CDR2 FVKESK. CDR3 sequence: CASSQDRDRGYTF. The CDR3 DNA follows: TGTGCCAGCAGCCAAGACAGGGATCGGGGCTACACCTTC.

V usage is TRBV9 and J usage is TRBJ2-4; no reliable D call. Germline V gene sequence: CDR1 SGDLS, CDR2 YYNGEE. This CDR3 spans 16 amino acids. Trimming took off 4 bases at V and 15 bases at J, with 29 bases between the two ends. For the CDR3, the DNA is TGTGCCAGCAGCCCCAGTGGTCAGCAAACATCTACGGGCCTGTACTTC. Amino acid sequence: CASSPSGQQTSTGLYF.

J is TRBJ2-7 and V is TRBV5-1; D uncertain. Per germline, CDR1 SGHRS and CDR2 YFSETQ. The CDR3 is 12 amino acids. Trimming removed 1 base from V and 4 bases from J, with 6 bases in between. The CDR3 here is CASSLFSYEQYF. The CDR3 bases are TGCGCCAGCAGCTTGTTCTCGTACGAGCAGTACTTC.

The rearrangement joins TRBV27 to TRBJ1-1; D remains ambiguous. Trimming pared 8 bases from V and 1 base from J, leaving 17 bases between. CDR1 is MNHEY, CDR2 SMNVEV, per germline (reference sequence). The CDR3 length is 15 residues. For the CDR3, the DNA is TGTGCCAGCGGATACGGAAGGGCGAGGAACACTGAAGCTTTCTTT. Amino acids: CASGYGRARNTEAFF.

The chain employs TRBV19 and TRBJ1-4; 8 bases align to TRBD1. The CDR3 is 14 amino acids. Trimming took 4 bases from V and 6 from J; bases not matched to a gene: 4. Germline V gene sequence: CDR1 LNHDA, CDR2 SQIVND (reference sequence). The CDR3 sequence is CASSTGTGYEKLFF. The CDR3 bases are TGTGCCAGTAGTACTGGGACAGGTTATGAAAAACTGTTTTTT. The full variable domain, rest sourced from reference TRBV19 and TRBJ1-4, is DGGITQSPKYLFRKEGQNVTLSCEQNLNHDAMYWYRQDPGQGLRLIYYSQIVNDFQKGDIAEGYSVSREKKESFPLTVTSAQKNPTAFYLCASSTGTGYEKLFFGSGTQLSVL.